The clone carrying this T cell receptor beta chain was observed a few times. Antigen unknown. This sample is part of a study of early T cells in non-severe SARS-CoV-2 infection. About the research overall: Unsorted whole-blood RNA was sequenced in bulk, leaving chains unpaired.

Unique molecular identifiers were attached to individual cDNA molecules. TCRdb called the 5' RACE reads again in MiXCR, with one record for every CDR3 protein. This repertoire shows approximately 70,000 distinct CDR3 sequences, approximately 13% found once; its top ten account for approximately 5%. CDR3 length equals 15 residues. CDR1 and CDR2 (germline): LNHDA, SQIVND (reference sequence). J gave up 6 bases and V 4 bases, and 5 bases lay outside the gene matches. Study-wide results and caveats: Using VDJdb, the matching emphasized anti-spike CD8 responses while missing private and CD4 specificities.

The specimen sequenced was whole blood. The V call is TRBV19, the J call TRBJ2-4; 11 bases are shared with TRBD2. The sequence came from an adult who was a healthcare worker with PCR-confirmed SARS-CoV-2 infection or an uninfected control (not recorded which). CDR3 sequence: CASSRQGTSGNIQYF. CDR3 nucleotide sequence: TGTGCCAGTAGTAGACAAGGGACTAGCGGAAACATTCAGTACTTC.